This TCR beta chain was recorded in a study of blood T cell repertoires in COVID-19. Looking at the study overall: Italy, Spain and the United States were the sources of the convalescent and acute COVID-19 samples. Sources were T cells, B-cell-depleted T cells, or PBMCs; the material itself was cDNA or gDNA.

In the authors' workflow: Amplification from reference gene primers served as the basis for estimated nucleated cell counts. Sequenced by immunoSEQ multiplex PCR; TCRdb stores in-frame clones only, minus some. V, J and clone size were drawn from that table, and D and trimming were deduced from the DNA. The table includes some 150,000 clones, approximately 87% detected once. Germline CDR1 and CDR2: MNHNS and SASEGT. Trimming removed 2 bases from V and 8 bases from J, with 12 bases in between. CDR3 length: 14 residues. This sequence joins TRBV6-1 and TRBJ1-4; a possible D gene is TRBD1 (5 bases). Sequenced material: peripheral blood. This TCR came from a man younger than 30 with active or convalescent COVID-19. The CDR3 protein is CASSESQGYEKLFF. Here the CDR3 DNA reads TGTGCCAGCAGTGAAAGTCAGGGATACGAAAAACTGTTTTTT.